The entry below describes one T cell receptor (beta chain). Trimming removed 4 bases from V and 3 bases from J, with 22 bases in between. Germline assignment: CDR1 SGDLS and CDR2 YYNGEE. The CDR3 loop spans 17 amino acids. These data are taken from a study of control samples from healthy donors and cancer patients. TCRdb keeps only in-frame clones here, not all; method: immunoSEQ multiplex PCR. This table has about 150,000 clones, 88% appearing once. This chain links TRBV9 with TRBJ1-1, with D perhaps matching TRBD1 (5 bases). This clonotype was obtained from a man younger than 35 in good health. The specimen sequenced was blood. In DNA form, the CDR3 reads TGTGCCAGCAGCCCACAACGAGGTGGGCAGGGTGACACTGAAGCTTTCTTT. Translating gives CASSPQRGGQGDTEAFF.